This T cell receptor (beta chain) was obtained from a study of post-analysis software for immune sequencing data. Findings and limits, study-wide: Controls had significantly higher normalized Chao1 diversity than multiple sclerosis patients. Controls showed lower frequencies than patients for roughly five TRBV segments, and TRBV5-6, TRBV5-1 and TRBV20-1 were among these.

Presence of unique molecular identifiers characterized the TCR beta cDNA libraries. Each batch of roughly 0.9 to 11 million T cells produced 490,000 or so cDNA molecules. TCRdb recomputed calls from the PCR reads with MiXCR, one row per CDR3 protein. The repertoire holds approximately 630,000 distinct CDR3 sequences, with 59% as singletons. In the case of this clonotype: Its target is not known.

The CDR3 loop spans 17 amino acids. Trimming took 1 base from V and 0 from J, leaving 15 bases between them. The germline CDR1 and CDR2 sequences are SGHKS and YYEKEE (reference sequence). This TCR was sampled from a girl aged 2 to 9 with multiple sclerosis. The chain is built from TRBV5-5 and TRBJ2-3; D is unclear. Material for sequencing was blood. This CDR3 reads CASSLSRRHKSTDTQYF. CDR3 bases: TGTGCCAGCAGCTTGTCTCGGAGACACAAGAGCACAGATACGCAGTATTTT.